This TCR beta chain was recovered during a study of graft-versus-host responses after intestinal transplantation. Study details: All recipients got anti-thymocyte globulin induction, then tacrolimus and steroids for roughly three years. Study observations and caveats: Individuals who had graft-donor T cell macrochimerism had allografts that showed high graft-versus-host to host-versus-graft clonal ratios. GvH clones were identified in recipient marrow, with some first appearing in ileum or blood.

The time point is: postoperative day 105 after intestinal transplantation (dayNNNN = postoperative day). The protocol was immunoSEQ multiplex PCR, while the TCRdb copy is restricted to in-frame clones and leaves out a portion. The sample lists roughly 12,000 clones; roughly nine tenths were seen once. Comments on this clone: Its target is unknown. A junction end diverges from the germline sequence, so it may reflect a read error.

There are 14 residues in the CDR3. Germline V lookup: CDR1 SGHTA, CDR2 FQGTGA. The TCR comes from a human patient who received an intestinal transplant, so some T cells may come from the graft donor. Sequencing used PBMCs, obtained 105 days after intestinal transplantation. The chain couples TRBV7-3 to TRBJ1-6, with TRBD1 matching over 7 bases. The CDR3 DNA reads as TGTGCCAGCAGCCTAGGACAGGTTAATTCGCCCCTCCACTTT. Its translation: CASSLGQVNSPLHF.